The sequence of this T cell receptor beta chain was determined in a study of shared clonotypes between healthy human individuals. About the research overall: A couple of women and a few men aged 18 to 49 served as donors.

Assay used: immunoSEQ multiplex PCR; TCRdb lists only in-frame clones, some missing. In the table there are some 1,600,000 clones, 95% to 99% of which are singletons. Trimming shortened V by 5 bases and J by 0 bases, and 15 bases separated the two germline ends. Germline V gene data show CDR1 as SGDLS and CDR2 as YYNGEE. This CDR3 is built from 16 residues. This clone has only one observation. Sequences were obtained from naive CD4+ T cells sorted from blood. Subset noted: CD45RA+ positively selected. This clonotype originated in a man aged 25-45 years in good health. This chain uses TRBV9 with TRBJ2-1; tentative D call: TRBD2 (6 bases). CDR3 region: CASSEAGRSSYNEQFF. The CDR3 DNA follows: TGTGCCAGCAGTGAGGCGGGAAGGAGCTCCTACAATGAGCAGTTCTTC.